This TCR beta chain was recovered during a study of T cells after yellow fever vaccination. Notes on the study in general: Peaking faster, on day 5 versus 15, the secondary response was nonetheless weaker. Most clones from primary vaccination were detected again post-booster (roughly 96% CD4, about 85% CD8).

There are many counts of this clonotype. Trimming left V 3 bases short and J 5 bases short, with 10 bases between. Germline CDR1 is DFQATT and CDR2 is SNEGSKA (reference sequence). The CDR3 has 12 residues. Template-switching 5'RACE yielded the TCR cDNA; a universal primer site and UMIs were added in the process. One entry per CDR3 protein results from TCRdb running MiXCR on the 5' RACE reads. The sample yields 5,500 to 7,000 distinct CDR3 sequences, under 8.5% seen once. The receptor was isolated from a man aged 18 to 35 who received the YFV17D yellow fever vaccine. The genes are TRBV20-1 and TRBJ1-2, with D unclear. The source material was PBMCs, either bulk or a sorted T-cell subset (CD4+, CD8+, memory, or dextramer-sorted; not recorded which), sampled roughly 15 days after the first yellow fever vaccination. The CDR3 protein is CSASRRDYGYTF. CDR3 bases: TGCAGTGCTAGTCGGAGGGATTATGGCTACACCTTC.